The rows below give T cell receptor beta chains drawn from one sample of a study of blood T cells in healthy people across ages. Via MiXCR, TCRdb re-called the 5' RACE reads, giving one row per CDR3 protein. Among some 710,000 distinct CDR3 sequences listed, about 47% were seen once. The sequencing sample was made of blood. All receptors come from a man older than 75 in good health. Each CDR3 is given with its conserved first and last residue.

v_call cdr3_aa
TRBV18 CASSSPGGTGDGKLFF
TRBV15 CATSRGRQGKKTQYF
TRBV4-3 CASSQGLGAGGTTDTQYF
TRBV4-2 CASSQGSGPYGYIF
TRBV20-1 CSARVVDEQFF
TRBV4-2 CASSQDTVQGETSYNSPLHF
TRBV20-1 CSALAGDYEQYF
TRBV28 CASSGDRENEKLFF
TRBV12-3/TRBV12-4 CASSSRTHSQETQFF
TRBV11-2 CASRTGINEKLFF
TRBV6-2/TRBV6-3 CASSYEREAPGSYEQYF
TRBV7-6 CASSIGQGKETQYF
TRBV20-1 CSARGSDLAYNEQFF
TRBV15 CATSREGSEQYF
TRBV9 CASSVDVGGRGYTGELFF
TRBV12-3/TRBV12-4 CASSSYYVYEQYF
TRBV20-1 CSALSNSGRWGTDTQYF
TRBV7-6 CASSLAQGKETQYF
TRBV7-9 CASSSERERHEQFF
TRBV20-1 CSARTGQVNTEAFF
TRBV5-1 CASSLRERSYNEQFF
TRBV7-8 CASSWTGSGNTEAFF